The 15 T cell receptor beta chains below come from one sample, sequenced in a study of T cell responses to AZD1222 COVID-19 vaccine. The repertoire was sequenced with immunoSEQ multiplex PCR; TCRdb's copy has only in-frame clones and lacks some. The repertoire holds tens of thousands of clones, with more than 85% as singletons. Sequenced material: peripheral blood, taken on day 0 of AZD1222 vaccination. These receptors were taken from an adult in good health.

Only a few counts were recorded for this clone. The chain carries TRBV4-1 and TRBJ1-6; D is unresolved. Germline lookup yields CDR1 MGHRA and CDR2 YSYEKL. CDR3 length equals 15 residues. V gave up 3 bases and J gave up 0 bases, with 6 bases separating them. The CDR3, as DNA: TGCGCCAGCAGCCAGGGGTTCTCCTATAATTCACCCCTCCACTTT. Its translation: CASSQGFSYNSPLHF.

V gene TRBV28 combines with J gene TRBJ2-1; 10 bases map to TRBD2. V lost 3 bases and J lost 8; bases outside the gene matches: 19. CDR3 length equals 19 residues. Germline CDR1 is MDHEN and CDR2 is SYDVKM. CDR3 region: CASSFPVNLGSGGRDEQFF. The CDR3 DNA reads as TGTGCCAGCAGTTTCCCCGTAAACCTGGGTAGCGGGGGGAGGGATGAGCAGTTCTTC.

The rearrangement joins TRBV5-1 to TRBJ1-1; weak D call: TRBD1 (5 bases). In germline, CDR1 is SGHRS, CDR2 YFSETQ. The CDR3 extends over 15 amino acids. V was trimmed by 0 bases and J by 1 base, leaving 10 bases between them. The CDR3 here is CASSLDYRKNTEAFF. For the CDR3, the DNA is TGCGCCAGCAGCTTGGACTACAGGAAGAACACTGAAGCTTTCTTT.

V is TRBV6-5 and J is TRBJ1-1, with TRBD1 as a possible D gene (5 bases). V gave up 6 bases and J gave up 0 bases, with 8 bases separating them. The CDR3 runs to 13 residues. Germline values: CDR1 MNHEY, CDR2 SVGAGI. The CDR3: CASRGQMNTEAFF. The CDR3 bases are TGTGCCAGCAGGGGGCAGATGAACACTGAAGCTTTCTTT.

CDR3 DNA: TGTGCCAGCAGCTTAGGTAGGGGGGGCAATGAGCAGTTCTTC. This translates into CASSLGRGGNEQFF. The rearrangement uses TRBV7-2 and TRBJ2-1; tentative D call: TRBD2 (7 bases). From germline, CDR1 is SGHTA and CDR2 FQGNSA. CDR3 length: 14 residues. V lost 1 base and J 6 bases, leaving 10 bases between the germline ends.

The J gene is TRBJ2-1, the V gene TRBV9, with D possibly TRBD1 on 5 matching bases. V dropped 5 bases and J dropped 6 bases, with 12 bases sitting between them. The CDR3 contains 13 residues. Germline V gives CDR1 SGDLS, CDR2 YYNGEE. The CDR3: CASSLFTGNEQFF. CDR3 sequence (DNA): TGTGCCAGCAGTCTATTCACAGGCAATGAGCAGTTCTTC.

The chain links TRBV7-9 to TRBJ1-2; D is ambiguous. The germline gives CDR1 SEHNR, CDR2 FQNEAQ (reference sequence). CDR3 length: 14 residues. V lost 4 bases and J lost 3, with 12 bases in between. CDR3 protein: CASSSLPRDYGYTF. DNA of the CDR3: TGTGCCAGCAGCTCCCTACCTCGGGACTATGGCTACACCTTC.

The rearrangement joins TRBV3-1 (or the pseudogene TRBV3-2) to TRBJ1-1; TRBD1 might be the D (6 bases). The germline V gene encodes CDR1 LGHDT and CDR2 YNNKEL (reference sequence). This CDR3 contains 14 residues. Trimming cost V 4 bases and J 5 bases, with 14 bases left between them. The CDR3 nucleotides read TGTGCCAGCAGCCGGCGGGGGGCCGGGACTGAAGCTTTCTTT. Amino acid sequence: CASSRRGAGTEAFF.

The chain joins TRBV28 to TRBJ2-1; D remains ambiguous. CDR1 and CDR2 from the germline V gene are MDHEN and SYDVKM. The CDR3 runs 12 residues. Trimming took off 4 bases at V and 5 bases at J, with 6 bases between the two ends. The CDR3 loop reads CASSSTDNEQFF. The CDR3 DNA reads as TGTGCCAGCAGTTCGACGGACAATGAGCAGTTCTTC.

This chain links TRBV3-1 (or the pseudogene TRBV3-2) with TRBJ1-5; TRBD1 agrees at 9 bases. The CDR3 has 17 amino acids. J gave up 0 bases and V 0 bases, and 3 bases lay outside the gene matches. Germline V gene lookup returns CDR1 LGHDT and CDR2 YNNKEL (reference sequence). The CDR3 spells CASSQDRDRDSNQPQHF. In DNA, the CDR3 is TGTGCCAGCAGCCAAGATCGGGACAGGGATAGCAATCAGCCCCAGCATTTT.

This clone was seen just once. The same CDR3 is also encoded by other DNA sequences in this sample. V and J are TRBV12-5 and TRBJ1-3; 7 nucleotides line up with TRBD1. The CDR3 length is 18 residues. Germline V lookup: CDR1 LGHNT, CDR2 FRNRAP. V shed 1 base, J shed 4 bases, and the junction held 13 bases outside the gene matches. This CDR3 is CASGLDLAEQGNGNTIYF. The CDR3 bases are TGTGCTAGTGGTTTGGACCTTGCGGAACAGGGGAACGGAAACACCATATATTTT.

This chain connects TRBV28 to TRBJ1-2; TRBD1 aligns across 10 bases. Germline-derived CDR1 and CDR2 are MDHEN and SYDVKM. The CDR3 runs to 13 residues. With V trimmed by 8 bases and J by 4 bases, 4 bases remained unmatched. The CDR3 here is CASRTGGAYGYTF. The DNA for the CDR3 is TGTGCCAGCCGGACAGGGGGAGCCTATGGCTACACCTTC.

The V gene is TRBV9, the J gene TRBJ2-1; 14 bases agree with TRBD2. V gave up 2 bases and J gave up 0 bases; unmatched junction bases: 10. Germline V gives CDR1 SGDLS, CDR2 YYNGEE. The CDR3 is 20 residues long. CDR3 nucleotides: TGTGCCAGCAGCGTGGGGACTAGCGGGGGAGTGATGAGCTCCTACAATGAGCAGTTCTTC. Its protein is CASSVGTSGGVMSSYNEQFF.

The sample holds one count of this clone. This chain joins TRBV21-1 and TRBJ2-3; the listed D gene, TRBD1, was not tested against the DNA. TRBV21-1 is designated a pseudogene. The CDR3 spans 13 residues. The CDR3 bases are TGTGCCAGCAGCCCAGGGTGGCAGGGGCTAGCTAATTTT. Its translation is CASSPGWQGLANF.

The chain recombines TRBV11-2 with TRBJ2-1, with 8 nucleotides matching TRBD2. Germline lookup yields CDR1 SGHAT and CDR2 FQNNGV. The CDR3 has 16 amino acids. V was pared by 4 bases and J by 4 bases, with 9 bases of the junction left unmatched. Written as DNA, the CDR3 is TGTGCCAGCAGCTACGGGGGGGGCCCTACTTACAATGAGCAGTTCTTC. Translation: CASSYGGGPTYNEQFF.